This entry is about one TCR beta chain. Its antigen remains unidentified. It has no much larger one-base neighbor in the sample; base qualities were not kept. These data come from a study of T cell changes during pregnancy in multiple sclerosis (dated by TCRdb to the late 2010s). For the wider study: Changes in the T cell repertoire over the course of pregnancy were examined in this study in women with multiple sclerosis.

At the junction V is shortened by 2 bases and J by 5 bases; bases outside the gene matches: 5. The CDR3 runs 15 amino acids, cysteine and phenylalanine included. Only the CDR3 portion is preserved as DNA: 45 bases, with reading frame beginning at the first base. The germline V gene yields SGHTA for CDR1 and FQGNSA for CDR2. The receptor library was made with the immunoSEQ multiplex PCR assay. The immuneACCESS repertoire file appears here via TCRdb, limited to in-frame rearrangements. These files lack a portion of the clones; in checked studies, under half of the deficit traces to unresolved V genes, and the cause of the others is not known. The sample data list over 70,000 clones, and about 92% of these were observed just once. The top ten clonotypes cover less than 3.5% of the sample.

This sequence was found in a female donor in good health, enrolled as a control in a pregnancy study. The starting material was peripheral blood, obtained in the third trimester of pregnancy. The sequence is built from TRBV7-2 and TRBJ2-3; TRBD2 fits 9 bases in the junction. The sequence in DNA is TGTGCCAGCAGCTTAACAGCGGGAGGACGAGATACGCAGTATTTT. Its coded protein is CASSLTAGGRDTQYF.